Each of the 8 T cell receptor beta chains below was sequenced from the same sample in a study of T cell changes during pregnancy in multiple sclerosis. Sequencing used immunoSEQ multiplex PCR; TCRdb keeps in-frame clones, though not all of them. The sample has some 97,000 clones; over 85% are singletons. The specimen comprised peripheral blood, sampled in the second trimester of pregnancy. The receptor source for this set is a female donor with multiple sclerosis, enrolled in a pregnancy study.

The chain carries TRBV11-1 and TRBJ1-2; D gene unclear. Between the trimmed V and J ends, which lost 5 bases and 5 bases, there was a span of 21 bases. CDR1 is SGHAT, CDR2 FQDESV, per germline (reference sequence). The CDR3 is 16 residues long. CDR3: CASSQRAGFVSYGYTF. The CDR3 DNA reads as TGTGCCAGCAGCCAACGGGCGGGCTTCGTCTCATATGGCTACACCTTC.

This chain joins TRBV18 and TRBJ1-5, with 8 bases matching TRBD1. The CDR3 consists of 16 residues. Germline CDR1 and CDR2: KGHSH and LQKENI. J gave up 0 bases and V 6 bases, and 7 bases lay outside the gene matches. The CDR3 protein is CASSRTGGDSNQPQHF. The CDR3 nucleotides read TGTGCCAGCTCTCGTACAGGGGGTGATAGCAATCAGCCCCAGCATTTT.

The chain has TRBV7-6 and TRBJ2-3, with 10 bases that match TRBD2. Germline assignment: CDR1 SGHVS and CDR2 FNYEAQ. Losses at the gene ends were 1 base for V and 1 base for J; bases not matched to a gene: 5. The CDR3 is made up of 17 amino acids. CDR3 protein: CASSLGGLAVRTDTQYF. The CDR3 region has the DNA TGTGCCAGCAGCTTAGGTGGACTAGCGGTACGCACAGATACGCAGTATTTT.

This rearrangement joins TRBV19 to TRBJ2-2; D is unclear. The CDR3 is 15 amino acids. Trimming left V 3 bases short and J 0 bases short, with 8 bases between. CDR1 and CDR2 (germline): LNHDA, SQIVND (reference sequence). The CDR3 loop reads CASSISRANTGELFF. The CDR3 DNA follows: TGTGCCAGTAGTATTAGCCGGGCGAACACCGGGGAGCTGTTTTTT.

The chain uses TRBV5-1 and TRBJ1-6; D perhaps matches TRBD1 (6 bases). CDR3 length: 13 residues. The V and J ends lost 4 bases and 10 bases respectively, with 12 bases between them. Germline loops: CDR1 SGHRS, CDR2 YFSETQ. CDR3 nucleotide sequence: TGCGCCAGCAGCACCCCAGGGACATCACCCCTCCACTTT. Amino acid sequence: CASSTPGTSPLHF.

This clone showed up just once. The V call is TRBV19, the J call TRBJ2-7; 9 nucleotides match TRBD2. The CDR3 has 15 residues. Germline CDR1 reads LNHDA; CDR2 reads SQIVND (reference sequence). J gave up 6 bases and V 5 bases, and 11 bases lay outside the gene matches. As DNA, the CDR3 is TGTGCCAGTAGTCCCGCGGTAGCGGGGGAACGCGAGCAGTACTTC. It specifies CASSPAVAGEREQYF.

The count of this clone is one. This sequence joins TRBV9 and TRBJ2-5, with 11 bases that match TRBD2. The CDR3 runs 15 residues. V was pared by 2 bases and J by 4 bases, with 4 bases of the junction left unmatched. Germline CDR1 and CDR2: SGDLS and YYNGEE. The CDR3: CASSVSGGATETQYF. The CDR3 nucleotides are TGTGCCAGCAGCGTTAGCGGGGGGGCGACAGAGACCCAGTACTTC.

This clone was found a few times. J is TRBJ1-1 and V is TRBV4-1, with 7 bases matching TRBD1. This CDR3 is 14 amino acids long. V dropped 4 bases and J dropped 5; count of bases not matched to a gene: 7. Per the germline V gene, CDR1 is MGHRA and CDR2 is YSYEKL. The CDR3 is CASSLRTGGTEAFF. The CDR3 DNA is TGCGCCAGCAGCCTAAGGACAGGAGGGACTGAAGCTTTCTTT.